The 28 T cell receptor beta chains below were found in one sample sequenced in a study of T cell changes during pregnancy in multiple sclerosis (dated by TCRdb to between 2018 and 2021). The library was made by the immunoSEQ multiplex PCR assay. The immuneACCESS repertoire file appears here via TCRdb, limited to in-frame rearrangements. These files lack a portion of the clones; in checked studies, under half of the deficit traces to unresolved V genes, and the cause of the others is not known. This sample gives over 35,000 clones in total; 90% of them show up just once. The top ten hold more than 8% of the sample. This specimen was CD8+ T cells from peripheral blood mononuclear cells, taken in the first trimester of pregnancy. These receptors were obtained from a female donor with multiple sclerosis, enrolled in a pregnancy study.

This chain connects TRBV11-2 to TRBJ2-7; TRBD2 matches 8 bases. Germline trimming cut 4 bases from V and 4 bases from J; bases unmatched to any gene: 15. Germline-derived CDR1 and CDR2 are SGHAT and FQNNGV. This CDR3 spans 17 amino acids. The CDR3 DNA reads TGTGCCAGCAGCTCGCGGGGAGCGGGAGAGGGGTGGTACGAGCAGTACTTC. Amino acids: CASSSRGAGEGWYEQYF.

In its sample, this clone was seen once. The CDR3 loop reads CASGPTGVATNEKLFF. The CDR3 DNA follows: TGTGCCAGCGGACCGACAGGGGTAGCAACTAATGAAAAACTGTTTTTT. The rearrangement uses TRBV11-2 and TRBJ1-4; 8 nucleotides line up with TRBD1. The CDR3 loop spans 16 amino acids. The germline gives CDR1 SGHAT, CDR2 FQNNGV. The V segment lost 8 bases and the J segment 0 bases; nucleotides outside the gene matches: 8.

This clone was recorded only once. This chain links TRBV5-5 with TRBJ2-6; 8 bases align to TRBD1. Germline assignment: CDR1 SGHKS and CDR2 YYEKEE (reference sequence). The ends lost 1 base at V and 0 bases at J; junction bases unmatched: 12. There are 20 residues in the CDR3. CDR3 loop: CASSLYGAGTGSSGANVLTF. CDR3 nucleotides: TGTGCCAGCAGCTTGTACGGTGCGGGGACAGGTAGCTCTGGGGCCAACGTCCTGACTTTC.

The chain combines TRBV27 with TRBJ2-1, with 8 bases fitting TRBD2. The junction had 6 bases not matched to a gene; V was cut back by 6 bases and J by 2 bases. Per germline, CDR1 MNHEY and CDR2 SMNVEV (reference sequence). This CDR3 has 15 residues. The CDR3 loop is CASSPGGAPYNEQFF. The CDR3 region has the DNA TGTGCCAGCAGCCCCGGGGGGGCCCCCTACAATGAGCAGTTCTTC.

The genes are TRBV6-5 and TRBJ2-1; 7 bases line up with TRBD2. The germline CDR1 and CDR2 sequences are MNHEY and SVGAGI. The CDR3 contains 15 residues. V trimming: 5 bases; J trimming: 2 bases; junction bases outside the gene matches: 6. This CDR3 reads CASSPGTNPYNEQFF. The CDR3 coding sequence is TGTGCCAGCAGTCCCGGGACTAACCCCTACAATGAGCAGTTCTTC.

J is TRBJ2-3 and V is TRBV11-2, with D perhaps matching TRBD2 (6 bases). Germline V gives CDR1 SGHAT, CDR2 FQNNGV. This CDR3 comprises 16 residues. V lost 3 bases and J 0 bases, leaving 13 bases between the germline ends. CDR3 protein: CASSFLAGGSTDTQYF. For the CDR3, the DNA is TGTGCCAGCAGCTTCCTAGCAGGAGGGAGCACAGATACGCAGTATTTT. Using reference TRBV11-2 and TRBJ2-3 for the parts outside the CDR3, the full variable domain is EAGVAQSPRYKIIEKRQSVAFWCNPISGHATLYWYQQILGQGPKLLIQFQNNGVVDDSQLPKDRFSAERLKGVDSTLKIQPAKLEDSAVYLCASSFLAGGSTDTQYFGPGTRLTVL.

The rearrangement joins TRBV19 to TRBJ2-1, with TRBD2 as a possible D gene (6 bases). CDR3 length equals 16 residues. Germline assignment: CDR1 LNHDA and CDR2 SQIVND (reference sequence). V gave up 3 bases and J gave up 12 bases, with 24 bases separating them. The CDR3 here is CASSILIADLEGGQFF. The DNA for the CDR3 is TGTGCCAGTAGTATCCTAATAGCGGATCTTGAGGGTGGGCAGTTCTTC.

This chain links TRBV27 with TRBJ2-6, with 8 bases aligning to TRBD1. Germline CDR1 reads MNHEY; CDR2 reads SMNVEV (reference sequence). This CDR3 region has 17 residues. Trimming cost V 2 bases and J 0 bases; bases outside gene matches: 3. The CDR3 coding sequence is TGTGCCAGCAGTTTAGGGACAGGTCTCTCTGGGGCCAACGTCCTGACTTTC. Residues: CASSLGTGLSGANVLTF.

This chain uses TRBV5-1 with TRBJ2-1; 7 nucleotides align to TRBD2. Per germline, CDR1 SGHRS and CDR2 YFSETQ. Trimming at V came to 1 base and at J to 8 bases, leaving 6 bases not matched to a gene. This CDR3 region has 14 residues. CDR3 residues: CASSLLPGGDEQFF. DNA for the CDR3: TGCGCCAGCAGCTTGCTACCTGGGGGGGATGAGCAGTTCTTC.

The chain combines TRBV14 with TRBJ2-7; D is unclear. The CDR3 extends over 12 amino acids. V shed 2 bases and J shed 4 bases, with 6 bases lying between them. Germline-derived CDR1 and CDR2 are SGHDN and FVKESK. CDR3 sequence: CASSQYGYEQYF. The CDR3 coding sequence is TGTGCCAGCAGCCAATACGGGTACGAGCAGTACTTC.

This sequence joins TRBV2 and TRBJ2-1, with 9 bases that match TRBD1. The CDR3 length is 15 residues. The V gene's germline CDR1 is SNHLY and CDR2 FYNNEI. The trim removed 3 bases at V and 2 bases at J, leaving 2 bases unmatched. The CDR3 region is CASSEGTGTYNEQFF. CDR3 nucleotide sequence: TGTGCCAGCAGTGAGGGGACAGGGACCTACAATGAGCAGTTCTTC.

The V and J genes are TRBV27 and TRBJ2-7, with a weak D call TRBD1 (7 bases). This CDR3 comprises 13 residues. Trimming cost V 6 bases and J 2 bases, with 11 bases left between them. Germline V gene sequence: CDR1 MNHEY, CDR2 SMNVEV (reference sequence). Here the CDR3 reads CASRGGTAYEQYF. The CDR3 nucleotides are TGTGCCAGCAGAGGGGGGACAGCCTACGAGCAGTACTTC.

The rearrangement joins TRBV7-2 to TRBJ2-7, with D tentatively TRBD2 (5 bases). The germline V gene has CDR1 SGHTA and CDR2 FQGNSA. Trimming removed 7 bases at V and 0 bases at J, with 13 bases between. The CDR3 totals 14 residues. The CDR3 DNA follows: TGTGCCAGCACCTTGTACGGGGACTCCTACGAGCAGTACTTC. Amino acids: CASTLYGDSYEQYF.

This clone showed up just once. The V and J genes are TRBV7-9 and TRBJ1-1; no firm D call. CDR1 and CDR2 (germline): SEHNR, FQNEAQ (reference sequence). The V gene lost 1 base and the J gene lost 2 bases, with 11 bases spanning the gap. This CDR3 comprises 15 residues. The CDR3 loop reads CASSLENVLNTEAFF. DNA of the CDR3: TGTGCCAGCAGCTTAGAAAACGTACTAAACACTGAAGCTTTCTTT.

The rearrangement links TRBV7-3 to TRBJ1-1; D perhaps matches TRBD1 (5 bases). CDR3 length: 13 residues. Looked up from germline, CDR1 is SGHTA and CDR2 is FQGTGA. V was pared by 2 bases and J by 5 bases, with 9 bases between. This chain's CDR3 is CASSLGGITEAFF. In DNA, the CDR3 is TGTGCCAGCAGCTTAGGGGGGATAACTGAAGCTTTCTTT.

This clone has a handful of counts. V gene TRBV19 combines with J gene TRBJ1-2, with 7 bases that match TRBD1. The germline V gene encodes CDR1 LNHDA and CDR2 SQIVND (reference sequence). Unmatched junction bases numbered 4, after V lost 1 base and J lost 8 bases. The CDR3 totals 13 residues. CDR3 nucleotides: TGTGCCAGTAGTATAGGACAGGGTAAAGGCTACACCTTC. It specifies CASSIGQGKGYTF.

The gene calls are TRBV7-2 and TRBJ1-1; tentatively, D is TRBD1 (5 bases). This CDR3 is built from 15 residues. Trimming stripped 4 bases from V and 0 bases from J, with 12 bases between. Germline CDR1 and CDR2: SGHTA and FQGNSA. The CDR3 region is CASSYLDRLNTEAFF. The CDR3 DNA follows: TGTGCCAGCAGCTATTTAGACAGATTGAACACTGAAGCTTTCTTT.

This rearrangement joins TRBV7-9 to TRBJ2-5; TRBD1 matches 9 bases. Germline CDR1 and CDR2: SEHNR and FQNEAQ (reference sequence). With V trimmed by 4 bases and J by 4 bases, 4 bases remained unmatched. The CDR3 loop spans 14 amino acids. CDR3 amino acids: CASSSTGGTETQYF. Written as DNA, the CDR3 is TGTGCCAGCAGCTCGACAGGGGGGACAGAGACCCAGTACTTC.

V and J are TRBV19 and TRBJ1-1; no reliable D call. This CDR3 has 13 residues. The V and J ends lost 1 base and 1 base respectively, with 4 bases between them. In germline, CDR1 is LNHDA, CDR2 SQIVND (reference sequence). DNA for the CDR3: TGTGCCAGTAGTATAGGGGCGAACACTGAAGCTTTCTTT. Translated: CASSIGANTEAFF.

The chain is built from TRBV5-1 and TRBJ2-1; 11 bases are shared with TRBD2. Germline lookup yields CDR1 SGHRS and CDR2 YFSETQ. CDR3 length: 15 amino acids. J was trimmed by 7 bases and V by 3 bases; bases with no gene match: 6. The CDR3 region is CASSYSGGARNEQFF. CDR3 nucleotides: TGCGCCAGCAGCTATAGCGGGGGGGCTAGGAATGAGCAGTTCTTC.

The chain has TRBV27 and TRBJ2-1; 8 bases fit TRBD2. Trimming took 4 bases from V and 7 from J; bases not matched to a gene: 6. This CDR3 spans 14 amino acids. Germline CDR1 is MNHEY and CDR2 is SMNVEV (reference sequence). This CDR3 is CASSYGRGGNEQFF. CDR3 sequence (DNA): TGTGCCAGCAGTTACGGGAGGGGAGGGAATGAGCAGTTCTTC.

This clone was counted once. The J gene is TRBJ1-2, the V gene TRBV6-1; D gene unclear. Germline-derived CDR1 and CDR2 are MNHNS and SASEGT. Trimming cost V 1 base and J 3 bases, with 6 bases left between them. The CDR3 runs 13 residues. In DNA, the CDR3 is TGTGCCAGCAGTGAAGTGGAGCACTATGGCTACACCTTC. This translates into CASSEVEHYGYTF.

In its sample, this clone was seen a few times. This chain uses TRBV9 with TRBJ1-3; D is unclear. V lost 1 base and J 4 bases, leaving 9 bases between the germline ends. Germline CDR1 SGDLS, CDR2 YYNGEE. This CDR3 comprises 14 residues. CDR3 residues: CASSVSGSGNTIYF. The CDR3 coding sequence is TGTGCCAGCAGCGTATCGGGGTCCGGAAACACCATATATTTT.

CDR3 region: CASKAGAETGELFF. In DNA, the CDR3 is TGTGCCAGTAAGGCAGGGGCGGAGACCGGGGAGCTGTTTTTT. The chain employs TRBV19 and TRBJ2-2; a possible D gene is TRBD1 (6 bases). CDR1 is LNHDA and CDR2 is SQIVND in the germline V gene (reference sequence). This CDR3 contains 14 residues. V was trimmed by 7 bases and J by 5 bases, leaving 14 bases between them. The entire variable domain, with the rest obtained from reference TRBV19 and TRBJ2-2, is as follows: DGGITQSPKYLFRKEGQNVTLSCEQNLNHDAMYWYRQDPGQGLRLIYYSQIVNDFQKGDIAEGYSVSREKKESFPLTVTSAQKNPTAFYLCASKAGAETGELFFGEGSRLTVL.

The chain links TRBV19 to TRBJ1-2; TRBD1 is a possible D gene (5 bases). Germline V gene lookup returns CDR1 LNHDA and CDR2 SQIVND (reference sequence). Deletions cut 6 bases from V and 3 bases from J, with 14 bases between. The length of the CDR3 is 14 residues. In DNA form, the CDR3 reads TGTGCCAGTAGCCAGGGCAATGGTGACTATGGCTACACCTTC. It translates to CASSQGNGDYGYTF. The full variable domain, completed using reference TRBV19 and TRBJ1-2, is DGGITQSPKYLFRKEGQNVTLSCEQNLNHDAMYWYRQDPGQGLRLIYYSQIVNDFQKGDIAEGYSVSREKKESFPLTVTSAQKNPTAFYLCASSQGNGDYGYTFGSGTRLTVV.

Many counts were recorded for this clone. The CDR3 here is CAISPSDTQYF. The CDR3 nucleotides are TGTGCCATCTCTCCGTCAGATACGCAGTATTTT. The chain uses TRBV10-3 and TRBJ2-3, with D uncertain. This CDR3 contains 11 residues. V was pared by 8 bases and J by 4 bases, with 7 bases between. Germline V lookup: CDR1 ENHRY, CDR2 SYGVKD.

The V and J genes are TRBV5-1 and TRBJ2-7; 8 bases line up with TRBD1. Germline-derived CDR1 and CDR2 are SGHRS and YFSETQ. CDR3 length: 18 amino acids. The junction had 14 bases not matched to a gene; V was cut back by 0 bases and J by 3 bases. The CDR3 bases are TGCGCCAGCAGCTTGGCCCCCGGAGACAGGGGAGAAAGCTACGAGCAGTACTTC. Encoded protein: CASSLAPGDRGESYEQYF.

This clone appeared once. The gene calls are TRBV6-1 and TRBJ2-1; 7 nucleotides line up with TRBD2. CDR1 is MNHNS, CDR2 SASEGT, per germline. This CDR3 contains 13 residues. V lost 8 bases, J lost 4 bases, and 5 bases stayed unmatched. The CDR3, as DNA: TGTGCCAGCTCTAGCGGAAATTACAATGAGCAGTTCTTC. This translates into CASSSGNYNEQFF.